What follows is one TCR beta chain and its context. Looked up from germline, CDR1 is SNHLY and CDR2 is FYNNEI. The CDR3 contains 15 residues. The ends lost 6 bases at V and 3 bases at J; junction bases unmatched: 9. The sample belongs to a study of blood T cell repertoires in COVID-19. Some clones are missing from TCRdb's copy, which holds only in-frame ones; the method was immunoSEQ multiplex PCR. The sample has 70,000 or so clones; about 90% are singletons. The origin of this receptor is a human donor in a cohort sampled during active COVID-19. The sample taken for sequencing was peripheral blood. The chain carries TRBV2 and TRBJ1-1, with TRBD1 matching 8 bases. CDR3 residues: CASRPTQGVYTEAFF. The CDR3 nucleotides are TGTGCCAGCAGACCCACACAGGGGGTGTACACTGAAGCTTTCTTT.